A selection of T cell receptor beta chains follows, all from one sample in a study of blood T cell repertoires in COVID-19. TCRdb's table, derived via immunoSEQ multiplex PCR, lists solely in-frame clones and lacks some. The data contain around 120,000 clones, roughly 87% of them singletons. Sequenced sample: peripheral blood. These receptors originate from a human donor in a cohort sampled during active COVID-19. The CDR3 runs from the conserved cysteine through the conserved F or W. D genes are given only for firm matches. The size of a clone is reported for some rows only, either as once, few or many, or as a class for expanded clones.

clone_size,j_call,v_call,d_call,cdr3_aa,cdr3_nt
once,TRBJ2-1,TRBV19,TRBD1,CASSIQQGVFNEQFF,TGTGCCAGTAGTATCCAACAGGGGGTCTTCAATGAGCAGTTCTTC
.,TRBJ1-2,TRBV18,TRBD1,CASSPDRQGSYGYTF,TGTGCCAGCTCACCAGACCGACAGGGGTCCTATGGCTACACCTTC
.,TRBJ2-3,TRBV9,.,CASSVQGLGTDTQYF,TGTGCCAGCAGCGTCCAGGGTCTTGGCACAGATACGCAGTATTTT
.,TRBJ2-1,TRBV28,TRBD2,CASSPGTSGKHEQFF,TGTGCCAGCAGTCCCGGGACTAGCGGGAAACATGAGCAGTTCTTC
.,TRBJ1-1,TRBV5-8,.,CASSLTLGVNTEAFF,TGTGCCAGCAGCTTGACGTTAGGGGTCAACACTGAAGCTTTCTTT
.,TRBJ2-2,TRBV28,.,CASGRGRNTGELFF,TGTGCCAGCGGAAGGGGCAGGAACACCGGGGAGCTGTTTTTT
.,TRBJ1-5,TRBV7-8,.,CASSLADRKNQPQHF,TGTGCCAGCAGCTTAGCCGACAGAAAGAATCAGCCCCAGCATTTT
.,TRBJ2-2,TRBV5-1,TRBD1,CASSTQGDTGELFF,TGCGCCAGCAGCACACAGGGGGACACCGGGGAGCTGTTTTTT
.,TRBJ2-4,TRBV19,.,CASSIQGQIQYF,TGTGCCAGTAGTATACAGGGTCAGATTCAGTACTTC
.,TRBJ2-7,TRBV24-1,.,CATSDVAGEQYF,TGTGCCACCAGTGATGTGGCAGGTGAGCAGTACTTC